These 27 T cell receptor beta chains originate from one sample sequenced in a study of cytomegalovirus exposure and HLA in healthy donors. TCRdb keeps only in-frame clones here, not all; method: immunoSEQ multiplex PCR. The sample lists around 130,000 clones, 89% seen once, with approximately 3.3% in the top ten. Sequenced input: PBMCs. The receptor set was obtained from a man younger than 40 in good health and CMV-seronegative.

This sequence joins TRBV15 and TRBJ1-1, with TRBD1 as a possible D gene (5 bases). CDR1 is LNHNV and CDR2 is YYDKDF in the germline V gene (reference sequence). The V and J ends lost 2 bases and 0 bases respectively, with 19 bases between them. The CDR3 totals 18 residues. The CDR3, as DNA: TGTGCCACCAGCAGAAAGTTCGGGCGGGGGACTATGAACACTGAAGCTTTCTTT. Translating it yields CATSRKFGRGTMNTEAFF.

This chain connects TRBV4-1 to TRBJ2-7, with no clear D. CDR1 and CDR2 (germline): MGHRA, YSYEKL. The CDR3 runs 16 residues. Trimming pared 0 bases from V and 0 bases from J, leaving 12 bases between. DNA for the CDR3: TGCGCCAGCAGCCAAGATTCCAGTCCTTTCTCCTACGAGCAGTACTTC. This sequence encodes CASSQDSSPFSYEQYF.

The V call is TRBV7-9, the J call TRBJ2-1; D might be TRBD2 (6 bases). V lost 5 bases and J 7 bases, leaving 15 bases between the germline ends. The germline V gene encodes CDR1 SEHNR and CDR2 FQNEAQ (reference sequence). This CDR3 has 14 residues. CDR3 residues: CASSPWRGFNEQFF. The CDR3 bases are TGTGCCAGCAGCCCATGGAGGGGCTTTAATGAGCAGTTCTTC.

The genes are TRBV28 and TRBJ2-7; 8 bases are shared with TRBD1. The V gene's germline CDR1 is MDHEN and CDR2 SYDVKM. This CDR3 is built from 15 residues. The J segment lost 0 bases and the V segment lost 6 bases, leaving 7 bases of the junction unmatched. The CDR3 loop reads CASRGGQANSYEQYF. The CDR3 DNA sequence: TGTGCCAGCAGGGGGGGACAGGCGAACTCCTACGAGCAGTACTTC.

J is TRBJ1-4 and V is TRBV6-6; D gene ambiguous. V lost 0 bases to trimming and J lost 7 bases, with 12 bases between them. This CDR3 comprises 15 residues. The germline gives CDR1 MNHNY, CDR2 SVGAGI (reference sequence). This CDR3 reads CASSYSVRLGEKLFF. CDR3 nucleotides: TGTGCCAGCAGTTACTCGGTCAGGCTTGGTGAAAAACTGTTTTTT.

The CDR3 bases are TGTGCCAGCAGCTTAAGACAGGGCAATCAGCCCCAGCATTTT. Its protein product is CASSLRQGNQPQHF. The rearrangement uses TRBV7-6 and TRBJ1-5, with a tentative D call TRBD1 (6 bases). Between the trimmed V and J ends, which lost 2 bases and 2 bases, there was a span of 7 bases. The CDR3 runs 14 residues. Germline V CDR1 and CDR2: SGHVS, FNYEAQ. Full variable domain (rest looked up from reference TRBV7-6 and TRBJ1-5): GAGVSQSPRYKVTKRGQDVALRCDPISGHVSLYWYRQALGQGPEFLTYFNYEAQQDKSGLPNDRFSAERPEGSISTLTIQRTEQRDSAMYRCASSLRQGNQPQHFGDGTRLSIL.

This sequence joins TRBV6-5 and TRBJ1-2; a possible D gene is TRBD1 (6 bases). The CDR3 runs to 15 residues. Germline assignment: CDR1 MNHEY and CDR2 SVGAGI. V was clipped by 4 bases and J by 2 bases, with 14 bases between them. The DNA of the CDR3 is TGTGCCAGCAGTTCGCCCGGGACAATAAACTATGGCTACACCTTC. Protein: CASSSPGTINYGYTF.

A few counts support this clone. The rearrangement joins TRBV10-3 to TRBJ1-2, with D possibly TRBD1 on 6 matching bases. Germline assignment: CDR1 ENHRY and CDR2 SYGVKD. This CDR3 is 13 amino acids long. V was cut by 6 bases and J by 3 bases, with 11 bases left in between. CDR3 sequence reads: CAISEGQDYGYTF. As DNA, the CDR3 is TGTGCCATCAGCGAGGGACAAGACTATGGCTACACCTTC.

The V gene is TRBV28, the J gene TRBJ1-3; D not certain. The V gene's germline CDR1 is MDHEN and CDR2 SYDVKM. The CDR3 loop spans 15 amino acids. V was shortened by 3 bases and J by 0 bases, with 9 bases between the two germline ends. This CDR3 reads CASSFPRVSGNTIYF. In DNA form, the CDR3 reads TGTGCCAGCAGTTTTCCGAGGGTCTCTGGAAACACCATATATTTT. The full variable domain, in which reference TRBV28 and TRBJ1-3 provide the parts outside the CDR3, is DVKVTQSSRYLVKRTGEKVFLECVQDMDHENMFWYRQDPGLGLRLIYFSYDVKMKEKGDIPEGYSVSREKKERFSLILESASTNQTSMYLCASSFPRVSGNTIYFGEGSWLTVV.

The chain joins TRBV7-6 to TRBJ2-7; no clear D. The CDR3 length is 13 residues. V lost 3 bases, J lost 0 bases, and 6 bases lay in between. Looked up from germline, CDR1 is SGHVS and CDR2 is FNYEAQ. The CDR3 sequence: CASSFSPSYEQYF. The CDR3 DNA sequence: TGTGCCAGCAGCTTTAGCCCCTCCTACGAGCAGTACTTC.

The chain uses TRBV5-6 and TRBJ1-3; D is unresolved. The V gene lost 2 bases and the J gene lost 2 bases, with 11 bases spanning the gap. Germline lookup yields CDR1 SGHDT and CDR2 YYEEEE. The CDR3 sequence is 15 residues long. The CDR3 bases are TGTGCCAGCAGCTTTGTCGGGGTGGCTGGAAACACCATATATTTT. This codes for CASSFVGVAGNTIYF.

The chain is built from TRBV4-2 and TRBJ2-7, with 7 bases identical to TRBD2. Germline lookup yields CDR1 LGHNA and CDR2 YNFKEQ. V lost 3 bases, J lost 3 bases, and 11 bases stayed unmatched. The CDR3 sequence is 16 residues long. CDR3 residues: CASSHPWEGPDYEQYF. DNA for the CDR3: TGTGCCAGCAGCCATCCCTGGGAGGGCCCGGACTACGAGCAGTACTTC.

The chain recombines TRBV2 with TRBJ2-7, with a tentative D call TRBD1 (5 bases). The V gene's germline CDR1 is SNHLY and CDR2 FYNNEI. The CDR3 extends over 15 amino acids. With 4 bases removed from V and 4 bases from J, the gap between germline ends came to 17 bases. CDR3 nucleotides: TGTGCCAGCAGTGTTGGTAGGGGCAGGTGGTACGAGCAGTACTTC. The encoded protein is CASSVGRGRWYEQYF.

This clone was seen a handful of times. J is TRBJ2-1 and V is TRBV10-1, with TRBD2 matching 13 bases. The ends lost 0 bases at V and 7 bases at J; junction bases unmatched: 0. Germline V CDR1 and CDR2: WNHNN, SYGVQD (reference sequence). This CDR3 is built from 15 residues. The CDR3 sequence is CASSESTSGGNEQFF. The CDR3 nucleotides read TGCGCCAGCAGTGAGTCGACTAGCGGGGGGAATGAGCAGTTCTTC.

The chain has TRBV19 and TRBJ1-2; no clear D. V lost 1 base, J lost 8 bases, and 14 bases lay in between. Germline V gene data show CDR1 as LNHDA and CDR2 as SQIVND (reference sequence). The CDR3 sequence is 14 residues long. The CDR3 DNA reads TGTGCCAGTAGTATAGGGCCAGTACGAGGGGGCTACACCTTC. Its protein is CASSIGPVRGGYTF.

The V and J genes are TRBV11-2 and TRBJ1-4, with a tentative D call TRBD1 (6 bases). The CDR3 covers 16 residues. Looked up from germline, CDR1 is SGHAT and CDR2 is FQNNGV. Trimming left V 5 bases short and J 6 bases short, with 19 bases between. This chain's CDR3 is CASSPIPDRLDEKLFF. CDR3 sequence (DNA): TGTGCCAGCAGCCCCATCCCTGACAGGCTAGATGAAAAACTGTTTTTT. Full variable domain (rest looked up from reference TRBV11-2 and TRBJ1-4): EAGVAQSPRYKIIEKRQSVAFWCNPISGHATLYWYQQILGQGPKLLIQFQNNGVVDDSQLPKDRFSAERLKGVDSTLKIQPAKLEDSAVYLCASSPIPDRLDEKLFFGSGTQLSVL.

V and J are TRBV29-1 and TRBJ1-1; D gene ambiguous. Between the trimmed V and J ends, which lost 5 bases and 8 bases, there was a span of 9 bases. Germline V gene data show CDR1 as SQVTM and CDR2 as ANQGSEA. The CDR3 runs 10 residues. The CDR3 here is CSVLGGEAFF. The CDR3, as DNA: TGCAGCGTTCTCGGAGGGGAAGCTTTCTTT.

This chain joins TRBV19 and TRBJ2-7; a possible D gene is TRBD1 (5 bases). Trimming stripped 1 base from V and 3 bases from J, with 10 bases between. This CDR3 spans 14 amino acids. Germline CDR1 reads LNHDA; CDR2 reads SQIVND (reference sequence). This CDR3 reads CASSIAKDSYEQYF. CDR3 sequence (DNA): TGTGCCAGTAGTATAGCTAAAGACAGCTACGAGCAGTACTTC.

This clone has only a few counts. The genes are TRBV18 and TRBJ1-2, with no clear D. This CDR3 is 15 amino acids long. Per the germline V gene, CDR1 is KGHSH and CDR2 is LQKENI. Trimming removed 4 bases at V and 4 bases at J, with 16 bases between. CDR3: CASSRLTGESYGYTF. The DNA of the CDR3 is TGTGCCAGCTCACGACTAACCGGAGAAAGCTATGGCTACACCTTC.

The CDR3 region is CASSLALSAQTYGYTF. Written as DNA, the CDR3 is TGCGCCAGCAGCCTGGCGCTCAGTGCACAGACCTATGGCTACACCTTC. The V and J genes are TRBV5-1 and TRBJ1-2; no firm D call. The CDR3 sequence is 16 residues long. Looked up from germline, CDR1 is SGHRS and CDR2 is YFSETQ. V was cut by 4 bases and J by 4 bases, with 20 bases left in between.

The chain employs TRBV5-8 and TRBJ1-2; no definite D call. Germline V gene lookup returns CDR1 SGHTS and CDR2 YDEGEE. V gave up 3 bases and J gave up 8 bases, with 14 bases separating them. The length of the CDR3 is 13 residues. The CDR3 sequence: CASSSTNPLGYTF. Here the CDR3 DNA reads TGTGCCAGCAGCTCTACCAACCCCTTGGGCTACACCTTC.

This clone was seen a few times. The V call is TRBV28, the J call TRBJ1-5; D is uncertain. V shed 5 bases and J shed 0 bases, with 5 bases lying between them. CDR1 MDHEN and CDR2 SYDVKM come from the germline V gene. The CDR3 is 13 residues long. CDR3 sequence reads: CASSGPSNQPQHF. The CDR3, as DNA: TGTGCCAGCAGTGGCCCTAGCAATCAGCCCCAGCATTTT.

The chain has TRBV27 and TRBJ2-7, with D possibly TRBD2 on 6 matching bases. The germline V gene encodes CDR1 MNHEY and CDR2 SMNVEV (reference sequence). V was pared by 2 bases and J by 2 bases, with 16 bases between. CDR3 size: 16 residues. This CDR3 reads CASSLRGAGFAYEQYF. The CDR3 DNA reads TGTGCCAGCAGTTTAAGAGGGGCGGGGTTCGCCTACGAGCAGTACTTC.

The V and J genes are TRBV29-1 and TRBJ1-2; D gene unclear. The CDR3 extends over 11 amino acids. Looked up from germline, CDR1 is SQVTM and CDR2 is ANQGSEA. The V end was cut by 7 bases, the J end by 0 bases, with 6 bases between. CDR3 DNA: TGCAGCGGGGCAGCTAACTATGGCTACACCTTC. Translating it yields CSGAANYGYTF.

This clone was observed once. The V call is TRBV11-2, the J call TRBJ1-2; D not certain. Germline V gives CDR1 SGHAT, CDR2 FQNNGV. CDR3 length equals 15 residues. The V gene lost 0 bases and the J gene lost 8 bases, with 16 bases spanning the gap. The CDR3 loop reads CASSLDSLLARGYTF. The CDR3 region has the DNA TGTGCCAGCAGCTTAGATTCCCTCCTAGCGCGGGGCTACACCTTC.

The chain links TRBV7-9 to TRBJ1-6, with TRBD1 matching 7 bases. The CDR3 is 16 amino acids. The germline CDR1 and CDR2 sequences are SEHNR and FQNEAQ (reference sequence). Trimming at V came to 4 bases and at J to 3 bases, leaving 6 bases not matched to a gene. CDR3 in amino acids: CASSSGQALYNSPLHF. The CDR3 nucleotides read TGTGCCAGCAGCTCCGGACAGGCGCTCTATAATTCACCCCTCCACTTT.

This rearrangement joins TRBV5-1 to TRBJ2-3; D might be TRBD2 (6 bases). The CDR3 consists of 15 residues. Trimming shortened V by 0 bases and J by 2 bases, and 10 bases separated the two germline ends. Per germline, CDR1 SGHRS and CDR2 YFSETQ. CDR3 coding DNA: TGCGCCAGCAGCTTGGCCGGGACTCCCACAGATACGCAGTATTTT. This codes for CASSLAGTPTDTQYF.